Below, 32 T cell receptor beta chains from the same sample are listed, as sequenced in a study of T cell responses to AZD1222 COVID-19 vaccine. The protocol was immunoSEQ multiplex PCR, while the TCRdb copy is restricted to in-frame clones and leaves out a portion. The repertoire has over 150,000 clones, 70% to 90% of them found once; the top ten carry 0.85% to 1.1%. The input for sequencing was peripheral blood, taken 28 days after the second AZD1222 dose. These receptors were obtained from an adult who received the AZD1222 COVID-19 vaccine.

This clone showed up just once. This chain connects TRBV4-2 to TRBJ2-2, with 10 bases fitting TRBD1. The J segment lost 4 bases and the V segment lost 2 bases, leaving 7 bases of the junction unmatched. Germline-derived CDR1 and CDR2 are LGHNA and YNFKEQ. This CDR3 contains 17 residues. The CDR3 DNA follows: TGTGCCAGCAGCCAAACTGACAGGGGGCCGGGCACCGGGGAGCTGTTTTTT. Translating gives CASSQTDRGPGTGELFF.

The chain combines TRBV4-1 with TRBJ2-5; TRBD2 is a possible D gene (6 bases). The CDR3 totals 15 residues. Germline V gene data show CDR1 as MGHRA and CDR2 as YSYEKL. Trimming cost V 2 bases and J 5 bases, with 15 bases left between them. CDR3 region: CASSQFPVEGETQYF. CDR3 sequence (DNA): TGCGCCAGCAGCCAATTCCCGGTGGAGGGGGAGACCCAGTACTTC.

This chain connects TRBV11-3 to TRBJ2-2, with D possibly being TRBD1 (5 bases). The germline V and J ends were trimmed by 5 bases and 1 base, with 14 bases remaining between them. Germline CDR1 reads SGHNT; CDR2 reads YENEEA. The CDR3 covers 16 residues. The chain's CDR3 is CASSLRQGMNTGELFF. CDR3 DNA sequence: TGTGCCAGCAGCCTACGCCAGGGTATGAACACCGGGGAGCTGTTTTTT. The variable domain in full, with the rest retrieved from reference TRBV11-3 and TRBJ2-2, is EAGVVQSPRYKIIEKKQPVAFWCNPISGHNTLYWYLQNLGQGPELLIRYENEEAVDDSQLPKDRFSAERLKGVDSTLKIQPAELGDSAVYLCASSLRQGMNTGELFFGEGSRLTVL.

The V gene is TRBV18, the J gene TRBJ2-2, with D perhaps TRBD1 (6 bases). Trimming cost V 1 base and J 4 bases, with 13 bases left between them. This CDR3 region has 16 residues. Germline CDR1 is KGHSH and CDR2 is LQKENI. The CDR3 loop reads CASSPRQVDSTGELFF. The CDR3 DNA reads TGTGCCAGCTCACCACGACAGGTTGATAGCACCGGGGAGCTGTTTTTT.

The J gene is TRBJ2-3, the V gene TRBV5-6; 7 bases align to TRBD2. V trimming: 5 bases; J trimming: 8 bases; junction bases outside the gene matches: 14. The CDR3 extends over 15 amino acids. Germline values: CDR1 SGHDT, CDR2 YYEEEE. This chain's CDR3 is CASRYKAGKRPTQYF. DNA for the CDR3: TGTGCCAGCAGATATAAAGCGGGGAAGAGACCTACGCAGTATTTT.

The chain recombines TRBV15 with TRBJ2-5; TRBD1 aligns across 9 bases. V was pared by 1 base and J by 4 bases, with 7 bases of the junction left unmatched. There are 16 residues in the CDR3. Germline CDR1 and CDR2: LNHNV and YYDKDF (reference sequence). The CDR3 protein is CATSRVGVDRGETQYF. In DNA, the CDR3 is TGTGCCACCAGCAGAGTAGGGGTGGACAGGGGAGAGACCCAGTACTTC.

This clone appeared a few times. CDR3 region: CSASWDRGNTEAFF. CDR3 nucleotide sequence: TGCAGTGCTAGTTGGGACAGAGGGAACACTGAAGCTTTCTTT. The V gene is TRBV20-1, the J gene TRBJ1-1, with 7 bases lining up with TRBD1. V lost 3 bases, J lost 1 base, and 5 bases stayed unmatched. Germline CDR1 is DFQATT and CDR2 is SNEGSKA (reference sequence). This CDR3 is 14 amino acids long.

This sequence joins TRBV5-1 and TRBJ1-1, with TRBD1 as a possible D gene (6 bases). The CDR3 has 14 amino acids. Trimming left V 8 bases short and J 3 bases short, with 17 bases between. Germline CDR1 SGHRS, CDR2 YFSETQ. The CDR3 coding sequence is TGCGCCAGTGCCCCGGGGGGGGCGTACACTGAAGCTTTCTTT. Translation gives CASAPGGAYTEAFF.

The chain recombines TRBV27 with TRBJ2-2, with D perhaps TRBD1 or TRBD2 (5 bases each). The CDR3 loop spans 15 amino acids. The V end lost 8 bases, the J end lost 4 bases, and 17 bases lay between the germline ends. Germline values: CDR1 MNHEY, CDR2 SMNVEV (reference sequence). The CDR3 DNA sequence: TGTGCCAGCCGATCCGGGGCCCGTGGCACCGGGGAGCTGTTTTTT. Translating gives CASRSGARGTGELFF.

The chain employs TRBV11-2 and TRBJ2-5, with a weak D call TRBD1 (7 bases). The V and J ends lost 4 bases and 5 bases respectively, with 23 bases between them. The CDR3 sequence is 17 residues long. Looked up from germline, CDR1 is SGHAT and CDR2 is FQNNGV. The CDR3 is CASSSRPTGRLGETQYF. CDR3 sequence (DNA): TGTGCCAGCAGCTCTCGACCGACAGGGAGGCTCGGCGAGACCCAGTACTTC.

This rearrangement joins TRBV5-6 to TRBJ1-2, with D uncertain. The CDR3 totals 13 residues. Germline values: CDR1 SGHDT, CDR2 YYEEEE. Trimming cost V 0 bases and J 8 bases, with 11 bases left between them. The CDR3 protein is CASSLAFGRGYTF. The DNA of the CDR3 is TGTGCCAGCAGCTTGGCCTTTGGCAGGGGCTACACCTTC.

The CDR3 loop reads CASSAGTGAPYGYTF. For the CDR3, the DNA is TGTGCCAGCAGCGCCGGGACAGGGGCTCCCTATGGCTACACCTTC. V usage is TRBV5-5 and J usage is TRBJ1-2, with 10 bases that match TRBD1. Germline V gene sequence: CDR1 SGHKS, CDR2 YYEKEE (reference sequence). The CDR3 sequence is 15 residues long. V was clipped by 4 bases and J by 4 bases; unmatched bases: 7.

The J gene is TRBJ1-6, the V gene TRBV20-1; D gene ambiguous. Germline lookup yields CDR1 DFQATT and CDR2 SNEGSKA (reference sequence). CDR3 length equals 11 residues. Deletions cut 0 bases from V and 14 bases from J, with 8 bases between. The CDR3 coding sequence is TGCAGTGCTAGAGATACGGCCGCCCTCCACTTT. Its translation is CSARDTAALHF.

This chain links TRBV7-6 with TRBJ1-5; 7 positions agree with TRBD1. V was clipped by 0 bases and J by 6 bases; unmatched bases: 8. The CDR3 spans 16 residues. Looked up from germline, CDR1 is SGHVS and CDR2 is FNYEAQ. This CDR3 is CASSLATGRMAQPQHF. CDR3 DNA sequence: TGTGCCAGCAGCTTAGCGACAGGGAGGATGGCTCAGCCCCAGCATTTT.

This clone was counted a few times. This chain joins TRBV7-2 and TRBJ2-3; 9 positions match TRBD2. Germline V gives CDR1 SGHTA, CDR2 FQGNSA. V dropped 5 bases and J dropped 4; count of bases not matched to a gene: 13. The CDR3 has 17 residues. The CDR3 DNA reads as TGTGCCAGCAGCCAGATTCGGGGCGGGGGGGACGCAGATACGCAGTATTTT. Translated: CASSQIRGGGDADTQYF.

The genes are TRBV2 and TRBJ1-2; weak D call: TRBD1 (6 bases). The CDR3 is made up of 14 amino acids. Trimming took off 6 bases at V and 2 bases at J, with 13 bases between the two ends. Germline CDR1 reads SNHLY; CDR2 reads FYNNEI. CDR3 in DNA: TGTGCCAGCAGCCAGGGGCAGGACAACTATGGCTACACCTTC. The encoded protein is CASSQGQDNYGYTF. Based on the CDR3 plus reference TRBV2 and TRBJ1-2, the full variable domain is EPEVTQTPSHQVTQMGQEVILRCVPISNHLYFYWYRQILGQKVEFLVSFYNNEISEKSEIFDDQFSVERPDGSNFTLKIRSTKLEDSAMYFCASSQGQDNYGYTFGSGTRLTVV.

The chain employs TRBV14 and TRBJ1-5; no reliable D call. This CDR3 is built from 13 residues. V was clipped by 1 base and J by 7 bases, with 8 bases between them. Germline assignment: CDR1 SGHDN and CDR2 FVKESK. The CDR3 sequence is CASSQGRWQPQHF. DNA for the CDR3: TGTGCCAGCAGCCAAGGACGATGGCAGCCCCAGCATTTT.

The rearrangement links TRBV6-4 to TRBJ1-2; 7 bases match TRBD1. The CDR3 is 13 amino acids. J gave up 4 bases and V 6 bases, and 5 bases lay outside the gene matches. The germline gives CDR1 MRHNA, CDR2 SNTAGT. The CDR3 here is CASSDRDSYGYTF. CDR3 DNA: TGTGCCAGCAGCGACCGGGACAGCTATGGCTACACCTTC.

About this clone: A junction boundary mismatches the germline segment, possibly from a read error. The chain joins TRBV7-2 to TRBJ2-1; either TRBD1 or TRBD2 may fit D (5 bases each). Germline V lookup: CDR1 SGHTA, CDR2 FQGNSA. There are 14 residues in the CDR3. The CDR3, as DNA: TGTGCCAGCGGAACCGGGACCTCCTCCAATGAGCAGTTCTTC. Protein product: CASGTGTSSNEQFF.

This clone has a single count. V is TRBV28 and J is TRBJ2-5, with D possibly matching TRBD1 (5 bases). Trimming pared 6 bases from V and 0 bases from J, leaving 11 bases between. The CDR3 length is 14 residues. From germline, CDR1 is MDHEN and CDR2 SYDVKM. CDR3 loop: CASRLDRNQETQYF. The CDR3 nucleotides read TGTGCCAGCAGACTCGACAGAAACCAAGAGACCCAGTACTTC.

The V call is TRBV15, the J call TRBJ1-2, with 7 bases fitting TRBD1. J lost 2 bases, V lost 5 bases, and 8 bases had no gene match. The CDR3 runs 15 residues. The germline V gene has CDR1 LNHNV and CDR2 YYDKDF (reference sequence). CDR3 loop: CATSGKTGSNYGYTF. The DNA for the CDR3 is TGTGCCACCAGCGGAAAGACAGGGTCAAACTATGGCTACACCTTC.

The chain is built from TRBV20-1 and TRBJ2-1; a possible D gene is TRBD1 (5 bases). This CDR3 is built from 14 residues. Trimming stripped 3 bases from V and 7 bases from J, with 16 bases between. Germline loops: CDR1 DFQATT, CDR2 SNEGSKA (reference sequence). The CDR3 nucleotides read TGCAGTGCTAGTTCGCTGGTGAAGGGGAATGAGCAGTTCTTC. This gives the protein CSASSLVKGNEQFF.

This clone was seen only once. The chain joins TRBV6-1 to TRBJ1-6, with a weak D call TRBD1 (6 bases). Germline CDR1 MNHNS, CDR2 SASEGT. Trimming left V 0 bases short and J 7 bases short, with 16 bases between. The CDR3 runs to 17 residues. The CDR3 loop is CASSEALLRDKNSPLHF. CDR3 sequence (DNA): TGTGCCAGCAGTGAAGCGCTTCTTCGGGACAAAAATTCACCCCTCCACTTT.

This chain links TRBV27 with TRBJ2-1; the match to TRBD2 covers 7 bases. The CDR3 runs to 14 residues. Germline V gives CDR1 MNHEY, CDR2 SMNVEV (reference sequence). With V trimmed by 7 bases and J by 5 bases, 8 bases remained unmatched. The CDR3 DNA is TGTGCCAGCACCGGGGGGAGTTCCCACAATGAGCAGTTCTTC. It yields the protein CASTGGSSHNEQFF.

This chain joins TRBV28 and TRBJ1-2, with 7 bases identical to TRBD1. Trimming took 4 bases from V and 5 from J; bases not matched to a gene: 10. Germline V CDR1 and CDR2: MDHEN, SYDVKM. The CDR3 extends over 15 amino acids. Here the CDR3 DNA reads TGTGCCAGCAGTTCACCATGGGGACAGCTTTATGGCTACACCTTC. It specifies CASSSPWGQLYGYTF.

The rearrangement joins TRBV11-2 to TRBJ2-3; D gene unclear. V was trimmed by 1 base and J by 2 bases, leaving 4 bases between them. The CDR3 length is 13 residues. The germline V gene has CDR1 SGHAT and CDR2 FQNNGV. CDR3 nucleotide sequence: TGTGCCAGCAGCTTAGCGTACACAGATACGCAGTATTTT. It translates to CASSLAYTDTQYF.

V usage is TRBV6-5 and J usage is TRBJ1-1; no clear D gene. The germline V gene has CDR1 MNHEY and CDR2 SVGAGI. This CDR3 comprises 13 residues. V was shortened by 6 bases and J by 3 bases, with 11 bases between the two germline ends. The CDR3 is CASRDGGYTEAFF. In nucleotides, the CDR3 is TGTGCCAGCAGAGACGGAGGATACACTGAAGCTTTCTTT.

The chain uses TRBV21-1 and TRBJ2-7; the table assigns TRBD1, which was not confirmed against the DNA. TRBV21-1 is marked as a pseudogene. The CDR3 has 15 amino acids. The CDR3: CASSKGGQPTYEQYF. In DNA form, the CDR3 reads TGTGCCAGCAGCAAAGGGGGACAGCCTACCTACGAGCAGTACTTC.

The genes are TRBV20-1 and TRBJ2-7; D uncertain. Per germline, CDR1 DFQATT and CDR2 SNEGSKA (reference sequence). The CDR3 totals 11 residues. V was clipped by 4 bases and J by 4 bases, with 8 bases between them. In DNA form, the CDR3 reads TGCAGTGCTACGGAAGGGTACGAGCAGTACTTC. The encoded protein is CSATEGYEQYF.

The gene calls are TRBV10-3 and TRBJ2-7; a possible D gene is TRBD1 (7 bases). The CDR3 runs to 13 residues. V dropped 10 bases and J dropped 7 bases, with 20 bases sitting between them. CDR1 and CDR2 (germline): ENHRY, SYGVKD. The CDR3 DNA follows: TGTGCCAGTTCCATGGAGGGGGCCGGGGAGCAGTACTTC. Protein: CASSMEGAGEQYF.

The chain uses TRBV5-5 and TRBJ1-1; D uncertain. The ends were cut back, 0 bases at V and 7 bases at J, with 10 bases in the middle. Germline lookup yields CDR1 SGHKS and CDR2 YYEKEE (reference sequence). The CDR3 runs to 13 residues. CDR3 sequence reads: CASSLGQTFEAFF. CDR3 bases: TGTGCCAGCAGCTTGGGGCAGACCTTTGAAGCTTTCTTT.

V usage is TRBV7-8 and J usage is TRBJ2-3; D perhaps matches TRBD2 (5 bases). CDR3 size: 16 residues. V lost 2 bases and J 5 bases, leaving 17 bases between the germline ends. Germline V gene lookup returns CDR1 SGHVS and CDR2 FQNEAQ. The DNA for the CDR3 is TGTGCCAGCAGCTTACCCGGGCTAGCAGATATAGATACGCAGTATTTT. It yields the protein CASSLPGLADIDTQYF. The full variable domain, with the rest looked up from reference TRBV7-8 and TRBJ2-3, is GAGVSQSPRYKVAKRGQDVALRCDPISGHVSLFWYQQALGQGPEFLTYFQNEAQLDKSGLPSDRFFAERPEGSVSTLKIQRTQQEDSAVYLCASSLPGLADIDTQYFGPGTRLTVL.